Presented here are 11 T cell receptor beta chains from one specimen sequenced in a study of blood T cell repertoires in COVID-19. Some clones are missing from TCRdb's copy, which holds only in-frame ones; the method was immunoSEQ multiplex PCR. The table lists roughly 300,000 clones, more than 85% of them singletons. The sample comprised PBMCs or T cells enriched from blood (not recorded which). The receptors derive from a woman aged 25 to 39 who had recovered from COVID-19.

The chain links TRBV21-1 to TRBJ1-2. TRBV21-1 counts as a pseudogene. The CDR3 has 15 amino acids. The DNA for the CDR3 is TGTGCCAGCAGCAAAGTTTGGGTAGCGGACTATGGCTACACCTTC. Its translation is CASSKVWVADYGYTF.

This CDR3 is CASSLVWSAARSYEQYF. CDR3 in DNA: TGTGCCAGCAGCTTAGTTTGGTCGGCGGCCCGCTCCTACGAGCAGTACTTC. The gene calls are TRBV11-2 and TRBJ2-7; D not certain. The CDR3 is made up of 17 amino acids. Between the trimmed V and J ends, which lost 1 base and 0 bases, there was a span of 16 bases. Germline values: CDR1 SGHAT, CDR2 FQNNGV.

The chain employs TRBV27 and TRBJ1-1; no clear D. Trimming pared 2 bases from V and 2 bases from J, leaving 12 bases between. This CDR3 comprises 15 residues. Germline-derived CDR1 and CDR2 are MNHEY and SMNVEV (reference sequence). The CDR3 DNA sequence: TGTGCCAGCAGTTTAGGAGGCCTCGGAAACACTGAAGCTTTCTTT. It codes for CASSLGGLGNTEAFF.

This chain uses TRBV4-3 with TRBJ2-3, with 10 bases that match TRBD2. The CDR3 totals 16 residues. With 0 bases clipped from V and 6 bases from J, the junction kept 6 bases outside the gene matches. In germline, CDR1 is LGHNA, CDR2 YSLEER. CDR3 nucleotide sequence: TGCGCCAGCAGCCAAGACTCAGCGGGAGGGACGGATACGCAGTATTTT. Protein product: CASSQDSAGGTDTQYF.

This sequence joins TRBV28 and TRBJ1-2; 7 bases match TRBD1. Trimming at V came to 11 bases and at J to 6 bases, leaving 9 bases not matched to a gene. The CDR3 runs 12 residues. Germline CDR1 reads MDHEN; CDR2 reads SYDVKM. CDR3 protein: CAGAGTVHGYTF. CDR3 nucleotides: TGTGCCGGCGCAGGGACAGTTCATGGCTACACCTTC.

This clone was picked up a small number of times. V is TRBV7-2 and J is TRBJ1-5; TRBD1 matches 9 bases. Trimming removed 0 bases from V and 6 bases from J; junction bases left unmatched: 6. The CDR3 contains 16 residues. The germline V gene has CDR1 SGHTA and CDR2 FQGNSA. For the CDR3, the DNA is TGTGCCAGCAGCTTAGCTGGACAGGGGAGTCCTCAGCCCCAGCATTTT. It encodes CASSLAGQGSPQPQHF.

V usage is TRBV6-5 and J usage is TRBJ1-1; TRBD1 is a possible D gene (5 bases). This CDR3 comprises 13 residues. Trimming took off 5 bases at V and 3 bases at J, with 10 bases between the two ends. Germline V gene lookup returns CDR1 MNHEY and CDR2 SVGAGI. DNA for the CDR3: TGTGCCAGCAGTCAGGGAAAGTACACTGAAGCTTTCTTT. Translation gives CASSQGKYTEAFF.

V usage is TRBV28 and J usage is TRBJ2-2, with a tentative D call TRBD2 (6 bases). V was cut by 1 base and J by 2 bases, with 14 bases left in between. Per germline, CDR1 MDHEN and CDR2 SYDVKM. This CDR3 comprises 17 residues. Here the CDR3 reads CASSLSRWGVNTGELFF. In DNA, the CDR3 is TGTGCCAGCAGTTTATCCCGTTGGGGGGTAAACACCGGGGAGCTGTTTTTT.

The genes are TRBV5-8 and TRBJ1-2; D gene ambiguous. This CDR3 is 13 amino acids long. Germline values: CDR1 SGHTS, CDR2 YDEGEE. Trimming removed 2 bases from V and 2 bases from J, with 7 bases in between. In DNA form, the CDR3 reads TGTGCCAGCAGCTTACAGCGGAACTATGGCTACACCTTC. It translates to CASSLQRNYGYTF.

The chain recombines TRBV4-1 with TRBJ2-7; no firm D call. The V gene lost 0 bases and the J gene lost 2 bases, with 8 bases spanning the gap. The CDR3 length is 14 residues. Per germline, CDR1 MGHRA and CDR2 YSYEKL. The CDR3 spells CASSQETSTYEQYF. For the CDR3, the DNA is TGCGCCAGCAGCCAAGAGACATCGACCTACGAGCAGTACTTC.

The CDR3 coding sequence is TGTGCCAGTAGTGGGGACAGCGTTTATCAGCCCCAGCATTTT. This translates into CASSGDSVYQPQHF. The chain couples TRBV19 to TRBJ1-5, with TRBD1 matching over 7 bases. The germline CDR1 and CDR2 sequences are LNHDA and SQIVND (reference sequence). The CDR3 consists of 14 residues. V shed 5 bases and J 5 bases; nucleotides not matched to a gene: 6.